Sequencing of this T cell receptor (beta chain) was carried out in a study of T-cell memory formation after mild COVID-19. MiXCR, run by TCRdb on the 5' RACE reads, gives a single entry per CDR3 protein. This sample yields 500,000 to 650,000 distinct CDR3 sequences, of which about 20% are seen a single time; roughly 8.3% belongs to the top ten. Trimming cost V 3 bases and J 0 bases, with 9 bases left between them. CDR1 is KGHSH, CDR2 LQKENI, per germline. This CDR3 is 15 amino acids long. The receptor was isolated from an adult woman who had mild COVID-19 (a few samples of this study predate the infection). Cell type and time point are not known. Sequencing used PBMCs or a T cell subset sorted from them (not recorded which). The chain is built from TRBV18 and TRBJ2-1, with a tentative D call TRBD2 (6 bases). The CDR3 DNA sequence: TGTGCCAGCTCACCGATCGGGAGCTCCTACAATGAGCAGTTCTTC. This sequence encodes CASSPIGSSYNEQFF.